The clone carrying this TCR beta chain was seen repeatedly, ten times or more. Its antigen is unidentified. This sample was included in a study of identical twins. General study points: Beta out-of-frame sequences showed weaker excess sharing between twins.

Healthy Caucasian individuals made up all the donors. A universal primer site was created by template switching, with the cDNA bearing unique molecular identifiers. One entry per CDR3 protein, called by TCRdb with MiXCR from the 5' RACE reads. The sample has hundreds of thousands of distinct CDR3 sequences; around 24% are singletons. The germline gives CDR1 SGHAT, CDR2 FQNNGV. Trimming cost V 0 bases and J 5 bases, with 11 bases left between them. There are 15 residues in the CDR3. These data were likewise used in another study, on yellow fever vaccine responses in identical twins. As that study records: Twins reportedly showed a vaccine T cell response that seemed partly convergent and partly personalized.

The rearrangement links TRBV11-2 to TRBJ2-1; D gene uncertain. The source of this sequence is a woman under 30 in good health. Material: CD4+ T cells sorted from blood. The DNA for the CDR3 is TGTGCCAGCAGCTTAGATCTCTACGGACACAATGAGCAGTTCTTC. Protein product: CASSLDLYGHNEQFF. The full variable domain, rest sourced from reference TRBV11-2 and TRBJ2-1, is EAGVAQSPRYKIIEKRQSVAFWCNPISGHATLYWYQQILGQGPKLLIQFQNNGVVDDSQLPKDRFSAERLKGVDSTLKIQPAKLEDSAVYLCASSLDLYGHNEQFFGPGTRLTVL.